This T cell receptor (beta chain) stems from a study of cytomegalovirus exposure and HLA in healthy donors. As regards this clone: Antigen unknown.

Both 60 Vbeta primers and 13 Jbeta primers went into the PCR. Sequencing was performed with immunoSEQ multiplex PCR; in TCRdb, only in-frame clones are kept and a portion is missing. The sample lists roughly 100,000 clones; less than 85% were seen once. Study-level points and caveats: Later analysis suggested links between common viral pathogens and several top significant clusters.

The receptor was derived from a man between 60 and 75 years old in good health and CMV-seronegative. The specimen sequenced was PBMCs.

The CDR3 region has the DNA TGTGCCAGTAGGCCCCAACTGACAGGGGCTGGAAACACCATATATTTT. It encodes CASRPQLTGAGNTIYF. The chain recombines TRBV19 with TRBJ1-3; 8 nucleotides line up with TRBD1. Looked up from germline, CDR1 is LNHDA and CDR2 is SQIVND (reference sequence). There are 16 residues in the CDR3. With V trimmed by 6 bases and J by 2 bases, 9 bases remained unmatched.